This entry features one TCR beta chain sequence. These data are taken from a study of T cell repertoires in cytomegalovirus infection. Germline CDR1 is LNHDA and CDR2 is SQIVND (reference sequence). The CDR3 extends over 16 amino acids. The V and J ends lost 5 bases and 4 bases, in that order; junction bases with no gene match: 11. Using its own MiXCR run on the reads, TCRdb lists one record per CDR3 protein. This sample has about 260,000 distinct CDR3 sequences, with approximately 14% found just once. The clonotype comes from a human donor in good health (CMV status not recorded). Some clones in this sample may be carry-over from other donors' samples. V gene TRBV19 combines with J gene TRBJ2-5; 9 positions match TRBD1. Sequenced: PBMCs. CDR3 sequence (DNA): TGTGCCAGTAGTGTCACCGGGACAGGGAAGCGAGAGACCCAGTACTTC. This codes for CASSVTGTGKRETQYF.